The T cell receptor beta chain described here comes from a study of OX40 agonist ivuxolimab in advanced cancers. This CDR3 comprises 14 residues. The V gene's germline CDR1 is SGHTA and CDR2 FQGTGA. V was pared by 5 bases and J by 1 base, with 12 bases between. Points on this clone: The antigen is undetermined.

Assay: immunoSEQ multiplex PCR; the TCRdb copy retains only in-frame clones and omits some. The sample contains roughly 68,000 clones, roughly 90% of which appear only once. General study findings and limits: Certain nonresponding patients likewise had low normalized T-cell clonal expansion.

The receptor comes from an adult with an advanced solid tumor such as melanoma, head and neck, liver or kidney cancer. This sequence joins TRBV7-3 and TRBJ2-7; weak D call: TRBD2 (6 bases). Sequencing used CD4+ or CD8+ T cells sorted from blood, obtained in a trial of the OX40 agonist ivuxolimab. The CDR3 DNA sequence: TGTGCCAGCAGCCCGGGGGACCGATCCTACGAGCAGTACTTC. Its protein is CASSPGDRSYEQYF.